These 26 T cell receptor beta chains were sequenced from one sample in a study of blood T cell repertoires in COVID-19. Profiled with immunoSEQ multiplex PCR; TCRdb holds only in-frame clones, not every one. The sample carries 250,000 to 300,000 clones, approximately 91% recorded once. Sequencing was performed on PBMCs or T cells enriched from blood (not recorded which). These receptors all come from a woman aged 30 to 39 who had recovered from COVID-19.

CDR3 amino acids: CASSPSLTRRRIQQFF. Here the CDR3 DNA reads TGTGCCAGCAGCCCCTCCCTAACGCGACGGAGGATACAGCAGTTCTTC. The V and J genes are TRBV6-2 or TRBV6-3 and TRBJ2-1, with a tentative D call TRBD2 (5 bases). With 6 bases removed from V and 11 bases from J, the gap between germline ends came to 26 bases. CDR1 and CDR2 (germline): MNHEY, SVGEGT. The length of the CDR3 is 16 residues.

This clone has a single count. The chain carries TRBV7-9 and TRBJ1-2; 8 bases align to TRBD1. Trimming at V came to 6 bases and at J to 8 bases, leaving 17 bases not matched to a gene. The germline V gene has CDR1 SEHNR and CDR2 FQNEAQ (reference sequence). The CDR3 extends over 16 amino acids. The CDR3 DNA reads TGTGCCAGCAGGGATGTAACGGGACAGGCCGCGAGAGGCTACACCTTC. Translation: CASRDVTGQAARGYTF.

This chain connects TRBV25-1 to TRBJ1-3; D is possibly TRBD1 (5 bases). CDR3 length: 17 residues. V was pared by 3 bases and J by 4 bases, with 19 bases between. The germline gives CDR1 MGHDK, CDR2 SYGVNS. DNA of the CDR3: TGTGCCAGCAGTGAGGGCGGGGGAGGACCTTCGGGAAACACCATATATTTT. This codes for CASSEGGGGPSGNTIYF.

J is TRBJ2-2 and V is TRBV12-3 or TRBV12-4; D gene uncertain. The V end was cut by 5 bases, the J end by 2 bases, with 3 bases between. The CDR3 sequence is 12 residues long. CDR3 loop: CASSPNTGELFF. CDR3 nucleotide sequence: TGTGCCAGCAGTCCTAACACCGGGGAGCTGTTTTTT.

This clone has just one count. The chain uses TRBV5-8 and TRBJ2-3; 10 positions agree with TRBD2. The CDR3 loop spans 16 amino acids. The V gene's germline CDR1 is SGHTS and CDR2 YDEGEE. V lost 4 bases to trimming and J lost 8 bases; unmatched junction nucleotides: 13. CDR3 DNA sequence: TGTGCCAGCAGCGTTAGATCTAGCGGGGGTTTGGGTACGCAGTATTTT. This translates into CASSVRSSGGLGTQYF.

In regard to this clone: At one of its ends the junction is not consistent with the germline gene, which may arise from a read error. This CDR3 reads CASNLLGQEGPYGYTF. CDR3 nucleotides: TGTGCCAGCAACTTACTTGGACAGGAAGGCCCGTATGGCTACACCTTC. The chain carries TRBV13 and TRBJ1-2, with 7 bases identical to TRBD1. The CDR3 has 16 residues. Germline CDR1 PRHDT, CDR2 FYEKMQ (reference sequence).

The V call is TRBV7-9, the J call TRBJ1-5; D unclear. Germline assignment: CDR1 SEHNR and CDR2 FQNEAQ (reference sequence). V was pared by 7 bases and J by 0 bases, with 7 bases between. There are 13 residues in the CDR3. The DNA for the CDR3 is TGTGCCAGCAACAATCATAGCAATCAGCCCCAGCATTTT. Its translation: CASNNHSNQPQHF.

This chain uses TRBV14 with TRBJ1-3, with TRBD1 as a possible D gene (6 bases). CDR3 length: 18 amino acids. V was pared by 1 base and J by 4 bases, with 20 bases between. From germline, CDR1 is SGHDN and CDR2 FVKESK. The CDR3 loop is CASSQVPFRGLRGNTIYF. The DNA for the CDR3 is TGTGCCAGCAGCCAAGTTCCGTTCAGGGGCTTAAGGGGAAACACCATATATTTT.

This chain uses TRBV11-3 with TRBJ1-1; D not resolved. CDR3 length equals 15 residues. CDR1 and CDR2 from the germline V gene are SGHNT and YENEEA. Trimming left V 5 bases short and J 1 base short, with 14 bases between. Here the CDR3 reads CASSRTTTGNTEAFF. CDR3 bases: TGTGCCAGCAGCCGTACGACGACTGGGAACACTGAAGCTTTCTTT.

V gene TRBV27 combines with J gene TRBJ1-5, with 11 bases identical to TRBD1. The CDR3 consists of 16 residues. Trimming cost V 7 bases and J 5 bases; bases outside gene matches: 10. Germline lookup yields CDR1 MNHEY and CDR2 SMNVEV (reference sequence). As DNA, the CDR3 is TGTGCCAGCAAAGGAGGGGACAGGGGGTCCGATCAGCCCCAGCATTTT. Its translation is CASKGGDRGSDQPQHF.

CDR3 in DNA: TGTGCCACCAGCAGTACTCGAGGGGCCAACGTCCTGACTTTC. Encoded protein: CATSSTRGANVLTF. V and J are TRBV15 and TRBJ2-6, with D unclear. Per the germline V gene, CDR1 is LNHNV and CDR2 is YYDKDF (reference sequence). The CDR3 has 14 residues. Trimming removed 3 bases at V and 4 bases at J, with 7 bases between.

This sequence joins TRBV5-1 and TRBJ1-2; D ambiguous. This CDR3 is built from 12 residues. Trimming stripped 0 bases from V and 6 bases from J, with 6 bases between. Germline CDR1 reads SGHRS; CDR2 reads YFSETQ. The CDR3 loop reads CASSLGLDGYTF. DNA for the CDR3: TGCGCCAGCAGCTTGGGCCTAGATGGCTACACCTTC. The variable domain in full, completed from reference TRBV5-1 and TRBJ1-2, reads KAGVTQTPRYLIKTRGQQVTLSCSPISGHRSVSWYQQTPGQGLQFLFEYFSETQRNKGNFPGRFSGRQFSNSRSEMNVSTLELGDSALYLCASSLGLDGYTFGSGTRLTVV.

V gene TRBV28 combines with J gene TRBJ1-5; D gene uncertain. Trimming removed 7 bases at V and 6 bases at J, with 13 bases between. Germline CDR1 MDHEN, CDR2 SYDVKM. This CDR3 contains 13 residues. Here the CDR3 reads CASNRGNFQPQHF. CDR3 coding DNA: TGTGCCAGCAATAGAGGGAATTTTCAGCCCCAGCATTTT.

This clone was found a few times. V is TRBV19 and J is TRBJ1-1; D is ambiguous. The CDR3 is 11 residues long. The V end was cut by 5 bases, the J end by 7 bases, with 8 bases between. In germline, CDR1 is LNHDA, CDR2 SQIVND (reference sequence). For the CDR3, the DNA is TGTGCCAGTAGTCGCCGGGATGAAGCTTTCTTT. As protein: CASSRRDEAFF.

This clone has a handful of counts. The chain joins TRBV5-6 to TRBJ2-2; 7 nucleotides match TRBD1. Trimming removed 4 bases from V and 6 bases from J; junction bases left unmatched: 9. Germline V CDR1 and CDR2: SGHDT, YYEEEE. This CDR3 is 15 amino acids long. The CDR3, as DNA: TGTGCCAGCAGCCCGACAGGGATTGTAGCCGGGGAGCTGTTTTTT. This codes for CASSPTGIVAGELFF.

The chain employs TRBV9 and TRBJ1-1; 7 bases align to TRBD1. Trimming removed 6 bases from V and 0 bases from J; junction bases left unmatched: 8. Germline V gives CDR1 SGDLS, CDR2 YYNGEE. The CDR3 is 15 residues long. Here the CDR3 reads CASTRDSHMNTEAFF. The CDR3 DNA follows: TGTGCCAGCACCCGGGACAGTCACATGAACACTGAAGCTTTCTTT.

This chain joins TRBV18 and TRBJ2-1, with no clear D. V gave up 2 bases and J gave up 7 bases, with 15 bases separating them. This CDR3 has 15 amino acids. The germline V gene has CDR1 KGHSH and CDR2 LQKENI. DNA for the CDR3: TGTGCCAGCTCACCAAGCATAGCCGGGTCAAATGAGCAGTTCTTC. It codes for CASSPSIAGSNEQFF.

The V and J genes are TRBV5-6 and TRBJ1-2; 9 bases line up with TRBD1. In germline, CDR1 is SGHDT, CDR2 YYEEEE. With V trimmed by 1 base and J by 2 bases, 9 bases remained unmatched. This CDR3 spans 17 amino acids. The CDR3 loop reads CASSLRPTGTGNYGYTF. CDR3 nucleotide sequence: TGTGCCAGCAGCTTGCGTCCCACCGGGACAGGGAACTATGGCTACACCTTC.

The chain has TRBV4-1 and TRBJ1-1; TRBD1 aligns across 7 bases. Trimming cost V 5 bases and J 10 bases; bases outside gene matches: 10. Germline values: CDR1 MGHRA, CDR2 YSYEKL. The CDR3 sequence is 13 residues long. The CDR3 DNA follows: TGCGCCAGCAGCTTGACAGGGCGAGAGGGAGCTTTCTTT. Amino acid sequence: CASSLTGREGAFF.

V is TRBV27 and J is TRBJ2-3; D is unclear. V dropped 5 bases and J dropped 10 bases, with 16 bases sitting between them. CDR1 and CDR2 from the germline V gene are MNHEY and SMNVEV (reference sequence). This CDR3 is 13 amino acids long. CDR3 region: CASSPWSLEPQYF. The CDR3 DNA sequence: TGTGCCAGCAGTCCGTGGTCCCTTGAGCCGCAGTATTTT.

This sequence joins TRBV14 and TRBJ1-4; tentatively, D is TRBD1 (5 bases). Germline V CDR1 and CDR2: SGHDN, FVKESK. This CDR3 region has 16 residues. Trimming pared 1 base from V and 12 bases from J, leaving 21 bases between. CDR3 nucleotide sequence: TGTGCCAGCAGCCAAGGAAGGGGCACCACACGGGAGGAACTGTTTTTT. Amino acids: CASSQGRGTTREELFF.

The gene calls are TRBV30 and TRBJ1-6; D ambiguous. This CDR3 is built from 12 residues. The germline CDR1 and CDR2 sequences are GTSNPN and SVGIG (reference sequence). V lost 4 bases to trimming and J lost 8 bases, with 9 bases between them. This chain's CDR3 is CAWKSLDSPLHF. CDR3 nucleotides: TGTGCCTGGAAGTCCCTAGATTCACCCCTCCACTTT.

V usage is TRBV6-6 and J usage is TRBJ1-1; D is possibly TRBD1 (5 bases). Germline CDR1 MNHNY, CDR2 SVGAGI (reference sequence). Trimming pared 9 bases from V and 1 base from J, leaving 21 bases between. The CDR3 is 16 amino acids. The CDR3 is CASWDREGSQNTEAFF. CDR3 nucleotides: TGTGCCAGTTGGGACCGGGAGGGAAGCCAGAACACTGAAGCTTTCTTT.

The chain is built from TRBV7-9 and TRBJ1-2; tentative D call: TRBD1 (5 bases). Germline loops: CDR1 SEHNR, CDR2 FQNEAQ (reference sequence). V dropped 2 bases and J dropped 6 bases, with 16 bases sitting between them. The length of the CDR3 is 15 residues. This chain's CDR3 is CASSLSPGRDDGYTF. The CDR3 bases are TGTGCCAGCAGCTTATCTCCGGGCAGGGATGATGGCTACACCTTC. Supplemented by reference TRBV7-9 and TRBJ1-2, the full variable domain reads DTGVSQNPRHKITKRGQNVTFRCDPISEHNRLYWYRQTLGQGPEFLTYFQNEAQLEKSRLLSDRFSAERPKGSFSTLEIQRTEQGDSAMYLCASSLSPGRDDGYTFGSGTRLTVV.

J is TRBJ2-7 and V is TRBV30; D gene uncertain. This CDR3 has 13 amino acids. V shed 4 bases and J shed 4 bases, with 14 bases lying between them. Germline-derived CDR1 and CDR2 are GTSNPN and SVGIG (reference sequence). The CDR3 loop is CAWKAFGFYEQYF. The CDR3 bases are TGTGCCTGGAAGGCCTTCGGGTTTTACGAGCAGTACTTC.

V gene TRBV9 combines with J gene TRBJ2-7; TRBD1 agrees at 8 bases. CDR1 is SGDLS and CDR2 is YYNGEE in the germline V gene. J lost 5 bases, V lost 4 bases, and 11 bases had no gene match. The CDR3 length is 15 residues. This CDR3 reads CASSRSGTGRNEQYF. The CDR3 nucleotides read TGTGCCAGCAGCCGATCCGGGACAGGTCGGAACGAGCAGTACTTC.